Shown below are 19 T cell receptor beta chains from a single sample sequenced in a study of cytomegalovirus exposure and HLA in healthy donors. Vbeta (60) and Jbeta (13) primers were used in the PCR. Using immunoSEQ multiplex PCR, the repertoire was profiled, and TCRdb retains in-frame clones only, with some absent. The sample yields tens of thousands of clones, 65% to 85% seen once. The sequencing sample was made of PBMCs. The receptors shown here come from a girl under 10 years old in good health and CMV-seropositive.

The V and J genes are TRBV9 and TRBJ1-1, with 7 bases aligning to TRBD1. This CDR3 spans 14 amino acids. The ends lost 0 bases at V and 4 bases at J; junction bases unmatched: 3. Germline-derived CDR1 and CDR2 are SGDLS and YYNGEE. Here the CDR3 DNA reads TGTGCCAGCAGCGTAGGACAGGGACTCACTGAAGCTTTCTTT. The encoded protein is CASSVGQGLTEAFF.

J is TRBJ2-7 and V is TRBV4-1; 7 bases are a match to TRBD2. In germline, CDR1 is MGHRA, CDR2 YSYEKL. The length of the CDR3 is 17 residues. The V and J ends lost 1 base and 12 bases, in that order; junction bases with no gene match: 21. The CDR3 reads CASSQVFPGAGASSRYF. The DNA for the CDR3 is TGCGCCAGCAGCCAAGTTTTTCCCGGGGCGGGAGCGTCTTCCCGGTACTTC.

The chain links TRBV4-2 to TRBJ2-5; maybe TRBD2 (5 bases). V was pared by 1 base and J by 0 bases, with 9 bases between. This CDR3 is 15 amino acids long. The germline CDR1 and CDR2 sequences are LGHNA and YNFKEQ. CDR3 bases: TGTGCCAGCAGCCAAGGGGGAGTTGACCAAGAGACCCAGTACTTC. Translation: CASSQGGVDQETQYF.

V and J are TRBV28 and TRBJ2-5, with D hard to call. V lost 2 bases and J lost 2, with 3 bases in between. Per the germline V gene, CDR1 is MDHEN and CDR2 is SYDVKM. This CDR3 is 12 amino acids long. The CDR3 here is CASSLPQETQYF. CDR3 coding DNA: TGTGCCAGCAGTTTACCTCAAGAGACCCAGTACTTC.

The chain is built from TRBV29-1 and TRBJ1-1; tentative D call: TRBD1 (5 bases). Trimming stripped 2 bases from V and 5 bases from J, with 9 bases between. Germline assignment: CDR1 SQVTM and CDR2 ANQGSEA. CDR3 size: 12 residues. The CDR3 spells CSVELGGTEAFF. CDR3 nucleotides: TGCAGCGTTGAACTTGGGGGGACTGAAGCTTTCTTT.

The gene calls are TRBV6-5 and TRBJ2-7; D gene uncertain. V lost 0 bases to trimming and J lost 2 bases, with 8 bases between them. The CDR3 consists of 14 residues. The V gene's germline CDR1 is MNHEY and CDR2 SVGAGI. The CDR3 is CASSYSWSAYEQYF. CDR3 in DNA: TGTGCCAGCAGTTACTCGTGGAGCGCCTACGAGCAGTACTTC.

The rearrangement uses TRBV6-5 and TRBJ2-1; the D is unclear. This CDR3 has 14 residues. The V end lost 8 bases, the J end lost 0 bases, and 11 bases lay between the germline ends. CDR1 is MNHEY, CDR2 SVGAGI, per germline. CDR3 sequence: CASYPTLSYNEQFF. Here the CDR3 DNA reads TGTGCCAGCTATCCGACTCTCTCCTACAATGAGCAGTTCTTC.

The V gene is TRBV29-1, the J gene TRBJ2-7; 7 nucleotides line up with TRBD1. This CDR3 contains 13 residues. Germline V gives CDR1 SQVTM, CDR2 ANQGSEA. V was pared by 5 bases and J by 2 bases, with 6 bases of the junction left unmatched. The DNA for the CDR3 is TGCAGCGTTTCCGGGACAGACCCCTACGAGCAGTACTTC. Translated: CSVSGTDPYEQYF.

The chain couples TRBV10-3 to TRBJ2-3; D possibly corresponds to TRBD2 (5 bases). The CDR3 length is 15 residues. Per the germline V gene, CDR1 is ENHRY and CDR2 is SYGVKD. V lost 3 bases and J lost 4, with 14 bases in between. The CDR3 DNA follows: TGTGCCATCAGTGAAGGTGTGAGGGCCCCAGATACGCAGTATTTT. This encodes CAISEGVRAPDTQYF.

The chain joins TRBV9 to TRBJ2-3; 13 bases align to TRBD2. Germline V gene data show CDR1 as SGDLS and CDR2 as YYNGEE. V was clipped by 0 bases and J by 7 bases; unmatched bases: 5. The CDR3 totals 16 residues. CDR3 sequence reads: CASSVATSGRINTQYF. In nucleotides, the CDR3 is TGTGCCAGCAGCGTAGCGACTAGCGGGAGGATAAATACGCAGTATTTT.

This chain connects TRBV5-1 to TRBJ2-1, with D maybe TRBD2 (6 bases). The CDR3 extends over 15 amino acids. CDR1 SGHRS and CDR2 YFSETQ come from the germline V gene. Trimming took off 4 bases at V and 8 bases at J, with 19 bases between the two ends. CDR3 protein: CASSLGGGGADEQFF. CDR3 nucleotides: TGCGCCAGCAGCCTCGGGGGAGGAGGGGCAGATGAGCAGTTCTTC.

The chain recombines TRBV27 with TRBJ2-5; perhaps TRBD2 as D (5 bases). Germline V gene sequence: CDR1 MNHEY, CDR2 SMNVEV (reference sequence). V was shortened by 2 bases and J by 1 base, with 8 bases between the two germline ends. The CDR3 sequence is 14 residues long. In DNA form, the CDR3 reads TGTGCCAGCAGTTTACGAGGGTTCCAAGAGACCCAGTACTTC. This codes for CASSLRGFQETQYF.

The genes are TRBV10-2 and TRBJ1-2; the D is unclear. V lost 6 bases to trimming and J lost 8 bases, with 19 bases between them. The CDR3 has 14 amino acids. Germline loops: CDR1 WSHSY, CDR2 SAAADI. Here the CDR3 DNA reads TGCGCCAGCAGGCAACCGGGGTCCGACGTGGGCTACACCTTC. Its translation: CASRQPGSDVGYTF.

The genes are TRBV28 and TRBJ1-1; 9 nucleotides match TRBD1. The trim removed 5 bases at V and 10 bases at J, leaving 8 bases unmatched. The CDR3 is made up of 13 amino acids. Per germline, CDR1 MDHEN and CDR2 SYDVKM. CDR3 bases: TGTGCCAGCAGTCTTCCTCCGACAGGGGGAGCTTTCTTT. Its protein is CASSLPPTGGAFF. Based on the CDR3 plus reference TRBV28 and TRBJ1-1, the full variable domain is DVKVTQSSRYLVKRTGEKVFLECVQDMDHENMFWYRQDPGLGLRLIYFSYDVKMKEKGDIPEGYSVSREKKERFSLILESASTNQTSMYLCASSLPPTGGAFFGQGTRLTVV.

V and J are TRBV19 and TRBJ1-2, with no clear D. CDR1 and CDR2 from the germline V gene are LNHDA and SQIVND (reference sequence). Trimming removed 10 bases at V and 1 base at J, with 10 bases between. The CDR3 sequence is 12 residues long. The CDR3 protein is CATGILNYGYTF. CDR3 DNA: TGTGCCACCGGGATTCTTAACTATGGCTACACCTTC. The complete variable domain, with remaining parts taken from reference TRBV19 and TRBJ1-2, reads DGGITQSPKYLFRKEGQNVTLSCEQNLNHDAMYWYRQDPGQGLRLIYYSQIVNDFQKGDIAEGYSVSREKKESFPLTVTSAQKNPTAFYLCATGILNYGYTFGSGTRLTVV.

This sequence joins TRBV4-1 and TRBJ2-1, with TRBD2 identical over 11 bases. Germline-derived CDR1 and CDR2 are MGHRA and YSYEKL. After removal of 2 bases from V and 5 bases from J, the junction contained 8 bases not matched to a gene. There are 17 residues in the CDR3. The CDR3 bases are TGCGCCAGCAGCCAAAGTAGCGGGAGGGATCGAAACAATGAGCAGTTCTTC. Translation gives CASSQSSGRDRNNEQFF.

The chain carries TRBV30 and TRBJ2-3, with D possibly being TRBD2 (5 bases). The length of the CDR3 is 12 residues. V shed 3 bases and J shed 6 bases, with 10 bases lying between them. The germline gives CDR1 GTSNPN, CDR2 SVGIG (reference sequence). The CDR3 is CAWRDWVDTQYF. CDR3 nucleotides: TGTGCCTGGAGGGACTGGGTTGATACGCAGTATTTT.

This chain links TRBV7-9 with TRBJ1-5; TRBD1 matches at 9 bases. The germline V gene encodes CDR1 SEHNR and CDR2 FQNEAQ (reference sequence). V shed 5 bases and J 6 bases; nucleotides not matched to a gene: 5. This CDR3 region has 14 residues. For the CDR3, the DNA is TGTGCCAGCAGCCCCGGACAGGGGCGTCAGCCCCAGCATTTT. Protein sequence: CASSPGQGRQPQHF. Supplemented by reference TRBV7-9 and TRBJ1-5, the full variable domain reads DTGVSQNPRHKITKRGQNVTFRCDPISEHNRLYWYRQTLGQGPEFLTYFQNEAQLEKSRLLSDRFSAERPKGSFSTLEIQRTEQGDSAMYLCASSPGQGRQPQHFGDGTRLSIL.

The rearrangement uses TRBV7-3 and TRBJ1-1, with 9 positions matching TRBD1. This CDR3 comprises 18 residues. Germline assignment: CDR1 SGHTA and CDR2 FQGTGA. With V trimmed by 5 bases and J by 6 bases, 19 bases remained unmatched. The CDR3 DNA is TGTGCCAGCAGCCCCGCCCCGGGACAGGGCATTGGGGACGCTGAAGCTTTCTTT. Its translation is CASSPAPGQGIGDAEAFF. Together with reference TRBV7-3 and TRBJ1-1, the CDR3 gives the full variable domain: GAGVSQTPSNKVTEKGKYVELRCDPISGHTALYWYRQSLGQGPEFLIYFQGTGAADDSGLPNDRFFAVRPEGSVSTLKIQRTERGDSAVYLCASSPAPGQGIGDAEAFFGQGTRLTVV.